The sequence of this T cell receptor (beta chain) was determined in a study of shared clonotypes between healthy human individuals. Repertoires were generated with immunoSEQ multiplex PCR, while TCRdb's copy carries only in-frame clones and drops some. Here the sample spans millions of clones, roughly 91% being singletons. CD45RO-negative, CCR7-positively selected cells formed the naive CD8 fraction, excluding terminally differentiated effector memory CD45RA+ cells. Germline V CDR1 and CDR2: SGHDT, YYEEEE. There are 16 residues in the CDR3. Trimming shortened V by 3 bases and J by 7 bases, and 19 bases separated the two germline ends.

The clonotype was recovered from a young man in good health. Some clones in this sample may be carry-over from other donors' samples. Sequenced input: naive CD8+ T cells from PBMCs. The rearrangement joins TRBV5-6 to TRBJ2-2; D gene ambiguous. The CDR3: CASSSVTPAIDGELFF. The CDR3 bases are TGTGCCAGCAGCTCCGTCACCCCCGCTATTGACGGGGAGCTGTTTTTT.